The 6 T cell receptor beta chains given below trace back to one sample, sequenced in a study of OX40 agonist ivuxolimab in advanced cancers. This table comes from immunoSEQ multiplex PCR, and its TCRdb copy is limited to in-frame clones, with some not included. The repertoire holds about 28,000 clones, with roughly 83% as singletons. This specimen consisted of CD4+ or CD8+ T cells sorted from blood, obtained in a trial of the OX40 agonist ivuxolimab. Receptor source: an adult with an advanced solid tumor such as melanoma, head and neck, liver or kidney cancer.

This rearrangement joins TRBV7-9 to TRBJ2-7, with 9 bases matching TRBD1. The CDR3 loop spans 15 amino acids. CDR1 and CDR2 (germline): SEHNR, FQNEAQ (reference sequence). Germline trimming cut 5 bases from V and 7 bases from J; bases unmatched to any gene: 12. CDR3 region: CASSARGQGFLEQYF. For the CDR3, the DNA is TGTGCCAGCAGCGCTCGGGGACAGGGTTTCCTAGAGCAGTACTTC.

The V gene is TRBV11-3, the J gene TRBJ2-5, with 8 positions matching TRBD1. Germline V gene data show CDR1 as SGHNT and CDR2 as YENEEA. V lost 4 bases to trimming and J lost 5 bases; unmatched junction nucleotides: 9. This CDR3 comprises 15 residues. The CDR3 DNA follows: TGTGCCAGCAGCTGGCCCTCAGGGGGCGGCGAGACCCAGTACTTC. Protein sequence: CASSWPSGGGETQYF.

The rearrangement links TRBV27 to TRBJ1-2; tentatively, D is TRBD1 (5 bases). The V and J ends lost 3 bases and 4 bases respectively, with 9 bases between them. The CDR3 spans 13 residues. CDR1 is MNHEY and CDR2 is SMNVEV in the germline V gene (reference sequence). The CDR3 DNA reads TGTGCCAGCAGTTTCAGTGGGGGCTATGGCTACACCTTC. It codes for CASSFSGGYGYTF.

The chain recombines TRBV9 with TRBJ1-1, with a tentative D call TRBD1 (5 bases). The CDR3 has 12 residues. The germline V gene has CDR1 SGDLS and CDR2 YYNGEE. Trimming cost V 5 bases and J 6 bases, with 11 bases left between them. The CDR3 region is CASRGEGAEAFF. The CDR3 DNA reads TGTGCCAGCAGAGGGGAAGGGGCTGAAGCTTTCTTT.

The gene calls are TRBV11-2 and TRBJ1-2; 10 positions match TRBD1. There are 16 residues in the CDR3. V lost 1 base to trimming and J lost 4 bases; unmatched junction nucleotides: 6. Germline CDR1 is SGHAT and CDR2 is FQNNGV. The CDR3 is CASSLVPGQGVYGYTF. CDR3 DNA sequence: TGTGCCAGCAGCTTAGTCCCAGGACAGGGGGTCTATGGCTACACCTTC.

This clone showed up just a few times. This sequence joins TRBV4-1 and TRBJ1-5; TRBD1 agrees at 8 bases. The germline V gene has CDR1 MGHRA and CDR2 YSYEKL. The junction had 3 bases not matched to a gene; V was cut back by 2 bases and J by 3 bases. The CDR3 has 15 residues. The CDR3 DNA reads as TGCGCCAGCAGCCAAATACAGGGGGACAATCAGCCCCAGCATTTT. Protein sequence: CASSQIQGDNQPQHF.